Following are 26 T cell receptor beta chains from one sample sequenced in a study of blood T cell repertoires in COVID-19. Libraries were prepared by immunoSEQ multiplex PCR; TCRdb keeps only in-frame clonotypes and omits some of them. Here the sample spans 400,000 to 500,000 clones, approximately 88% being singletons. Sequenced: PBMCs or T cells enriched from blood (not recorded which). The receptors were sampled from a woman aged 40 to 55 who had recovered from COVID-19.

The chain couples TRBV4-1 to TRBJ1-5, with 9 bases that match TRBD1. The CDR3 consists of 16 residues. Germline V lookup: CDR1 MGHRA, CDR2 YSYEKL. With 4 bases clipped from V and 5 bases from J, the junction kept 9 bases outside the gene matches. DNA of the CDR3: TGCGCCAGCAGCCGCGCTGCCGGGACAGGGTATCAGCCCCAGCATTTT. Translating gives CASSRAAGTGYQPQHF.

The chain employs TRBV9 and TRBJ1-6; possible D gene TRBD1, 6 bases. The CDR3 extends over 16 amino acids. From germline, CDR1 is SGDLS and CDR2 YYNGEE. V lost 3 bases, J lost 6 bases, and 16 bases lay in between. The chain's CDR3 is CASSAQATGTNSPLHF. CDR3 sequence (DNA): TGTGCCAGCAGCGCCCAAGCGACAGGCACTAATTCACCCCTCCACTTT.

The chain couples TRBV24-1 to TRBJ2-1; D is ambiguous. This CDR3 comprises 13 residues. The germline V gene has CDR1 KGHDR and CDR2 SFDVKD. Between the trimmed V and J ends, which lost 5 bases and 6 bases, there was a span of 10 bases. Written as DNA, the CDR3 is TGTGCCACCAGTGGCTCACTTCGCAATGAGCAGTTCTTC. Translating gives CATSGSLRNEQFF.

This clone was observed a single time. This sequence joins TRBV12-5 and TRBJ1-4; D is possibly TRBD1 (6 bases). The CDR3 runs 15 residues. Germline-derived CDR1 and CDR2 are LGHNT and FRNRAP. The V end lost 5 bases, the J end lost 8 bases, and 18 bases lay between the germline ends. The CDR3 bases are TGTGCTAGTGGTCTTCGGATGGGGGCTCAGGAAAAACTGTTTTTT. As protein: CASGLRMGAQEKLFF. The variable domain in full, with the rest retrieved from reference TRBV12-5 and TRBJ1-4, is DARVTQTPRHKVTEMGQEVTMRCQPILGHNTVFWYRQTMMQGLELLAYFRNRAPLDDSGMPKDRFSAEMPDATLATLKIQPSEPRDSAVYFCASGLRMGAQEKLFFGSGTQLSVL.

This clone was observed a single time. The DNA of the CDR3 is TGCAGCGTTGGTAACCGGGTCGGCTACGAGCAGTACTTC. Translated, it gives CSVGNRVGYEQYF. This chain uses TRBV29-1 with TRBJ2-7; D not certain. This CDR3 contains 13 residues. V was clipped by 4 bases and J by 3 bases, with 13 bases between them. Germline V lookup: CDR1 SQVTM, CDR2 ANQGSEA.

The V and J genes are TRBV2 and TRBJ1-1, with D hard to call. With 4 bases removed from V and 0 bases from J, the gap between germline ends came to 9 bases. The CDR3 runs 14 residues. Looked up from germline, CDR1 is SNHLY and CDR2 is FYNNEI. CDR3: CASSVRRLNTEAFF. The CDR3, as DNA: TGTGCCAGCAGTGTTCGGAGATTGAACACTGAAGCTTTCTTT.

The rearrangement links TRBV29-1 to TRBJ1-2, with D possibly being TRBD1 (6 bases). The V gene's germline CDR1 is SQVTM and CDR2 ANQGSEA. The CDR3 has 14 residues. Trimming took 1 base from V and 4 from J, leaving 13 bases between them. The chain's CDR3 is CSVEGLQGVYGYTF. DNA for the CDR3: TGCAGCGTTGAAGGTTTACAGGGAGTCTATGGCTACACCTTC.

The CDR3, as DNA: TGTGCCAGCGGTTTCACCGGGACTAGGTACAATGAGCAGTTCTTC. It encodes CASGFTGTRYNEQFF. The gene calls are TRBV7-9 and TRBJ2-1, with 8 nucleotides matching TRBD2. V lost 8 bases to trimming and J lost 4 bases; unmatched junction nucleotides: 10. This CDR3 region has 15 residues. The germline V gene has CDR1 SEHNR and CDR2 FQNEAQ (reference sequence). Based on the CDR3 plus reference TRBV7-9 and TRBJ2-1, the full variable domain is DTGVSQNPRHKITKRGQNVTFRCDPISEHNRLYWYRQTLGQGPEFLTYFQNEAQLEKSRLLSDRFSAERPKGSFSTLEIQRTEQGDSAMYLCASGFTGTRYNEQFFGPGTRLTVL.

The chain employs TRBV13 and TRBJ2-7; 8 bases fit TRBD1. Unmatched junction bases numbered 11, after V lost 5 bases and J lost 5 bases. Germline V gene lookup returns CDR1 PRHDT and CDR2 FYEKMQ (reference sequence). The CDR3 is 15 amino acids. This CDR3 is CASSVSGQGLHEQYF. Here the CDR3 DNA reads TGTGCCAGCAGCGTATCTGGACAGGGTCTCCACGAGCAGTACTTC.

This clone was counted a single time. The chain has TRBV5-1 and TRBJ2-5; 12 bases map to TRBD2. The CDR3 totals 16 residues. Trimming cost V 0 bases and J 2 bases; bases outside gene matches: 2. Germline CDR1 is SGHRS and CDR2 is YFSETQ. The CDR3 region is CASSLALAGGQETQYF. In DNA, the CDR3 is TGCGCCAGCAGCTTGGCACTAGCGGGAGGACAAGAGACCCAGTACTTC.

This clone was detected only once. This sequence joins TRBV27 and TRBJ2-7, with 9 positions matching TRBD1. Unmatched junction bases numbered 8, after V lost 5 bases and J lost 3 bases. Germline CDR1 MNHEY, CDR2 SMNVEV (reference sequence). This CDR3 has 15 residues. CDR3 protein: CASSPRTGVGYEQYF. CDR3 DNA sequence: TGTGCCAGCAGTCCGAGGACAGGGGTTGGCTACGAGCAGTACTTC.

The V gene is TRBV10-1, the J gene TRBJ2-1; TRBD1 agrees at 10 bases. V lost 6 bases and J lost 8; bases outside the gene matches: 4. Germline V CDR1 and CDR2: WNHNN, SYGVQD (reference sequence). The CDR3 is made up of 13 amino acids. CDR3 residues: CASSDRGPDEQFF. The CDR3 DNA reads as TGCGCCAGCAGCGACAGGGGGCCCGATGAGCAGTTCTTC.

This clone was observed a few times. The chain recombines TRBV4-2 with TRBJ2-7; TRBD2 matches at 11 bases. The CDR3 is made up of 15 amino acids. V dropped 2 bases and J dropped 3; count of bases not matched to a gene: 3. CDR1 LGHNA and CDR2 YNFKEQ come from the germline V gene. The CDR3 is CASSQLAGGFYEQYF. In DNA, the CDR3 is TGTGCCAGCAGCCAACTAGCGGGGGGTTTCTACGAGCAGTACTTC.

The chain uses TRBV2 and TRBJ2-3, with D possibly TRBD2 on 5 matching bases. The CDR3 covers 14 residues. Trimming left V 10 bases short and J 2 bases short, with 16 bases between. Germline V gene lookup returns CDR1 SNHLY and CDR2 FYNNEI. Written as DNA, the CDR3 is TGTGCCACCGAACTAGTGGCGCACACAGATACGCAGTATTTT. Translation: CATELVAHTDTQYF.

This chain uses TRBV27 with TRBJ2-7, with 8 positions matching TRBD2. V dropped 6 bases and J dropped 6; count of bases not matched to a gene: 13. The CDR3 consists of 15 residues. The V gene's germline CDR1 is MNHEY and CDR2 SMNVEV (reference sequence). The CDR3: CASRLTGTRHSEQYF. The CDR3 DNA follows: TGTGCCAGCAGACTGACCGGGACTAGGCATTCCGAGCAGTACTTC.

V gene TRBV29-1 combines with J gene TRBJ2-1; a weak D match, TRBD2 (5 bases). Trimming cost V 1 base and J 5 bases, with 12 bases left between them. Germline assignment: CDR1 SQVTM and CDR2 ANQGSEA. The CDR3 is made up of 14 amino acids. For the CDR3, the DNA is TGCAGCGTTGAAGGGAGGCTAGTACACAATGAGCAGTTCTTC. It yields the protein CSVEGRLVHNEQFF.

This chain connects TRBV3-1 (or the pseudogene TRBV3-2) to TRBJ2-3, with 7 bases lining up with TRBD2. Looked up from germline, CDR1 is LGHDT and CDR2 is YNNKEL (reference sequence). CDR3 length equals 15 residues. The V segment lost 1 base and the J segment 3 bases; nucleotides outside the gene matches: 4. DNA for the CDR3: TGTGCCAGCAGCCAAGGAGTGGGGGGGACAGATACGCAGTATTTT. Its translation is CASSQGVGGTDTQYF.

DNA for the CDR3: TGCAGCGTACAGGGTCCCTACTATGGCTACACCTTC. Protein: CSVQGPYYGYTF. The chain has TRBV29-1 and TRBJ1-2; weak D call: TRBD1 (6 bases). The germline V and J ends were trimmed by 6 bases and 3 bases, with 11 bases remaining between them. Per germline, CDR1 SQVTM and CDR2 ANQGSEA. This CDR3 comprises 12 residues.

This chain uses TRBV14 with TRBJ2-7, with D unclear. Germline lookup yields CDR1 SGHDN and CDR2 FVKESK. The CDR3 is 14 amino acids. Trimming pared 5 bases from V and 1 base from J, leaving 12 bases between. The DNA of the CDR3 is TGTGCCAGCAGCGGCCTACGGAGTTCCTACGAGCAGTACTTC. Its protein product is CASSGLRSSYEQYF.

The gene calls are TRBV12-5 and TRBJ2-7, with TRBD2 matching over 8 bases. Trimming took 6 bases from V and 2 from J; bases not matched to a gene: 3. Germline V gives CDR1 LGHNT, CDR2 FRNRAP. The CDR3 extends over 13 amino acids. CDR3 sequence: CASGAGGPYEQYF. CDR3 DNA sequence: TGTGCTAGTGGGGCGGGAGGCCCCTACGAGCAGTACTTC.

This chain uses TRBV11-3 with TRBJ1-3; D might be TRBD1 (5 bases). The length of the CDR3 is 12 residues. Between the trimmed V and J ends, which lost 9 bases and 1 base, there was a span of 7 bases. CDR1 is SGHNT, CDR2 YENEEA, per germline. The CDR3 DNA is TGTGCCAGAGGGGTGTCTGGAAACACCATATATTTT. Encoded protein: CARGVSGNTIYF.

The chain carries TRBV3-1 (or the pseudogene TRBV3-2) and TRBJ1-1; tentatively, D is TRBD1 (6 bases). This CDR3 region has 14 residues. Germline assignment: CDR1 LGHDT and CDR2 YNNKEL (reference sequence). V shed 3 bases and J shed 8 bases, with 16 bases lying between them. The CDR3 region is CASSHQGIRFEAFF. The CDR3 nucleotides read TGTGCCAGCAGCCATCAGGGGATCCGCTTCGAAGCTTTCTTT.

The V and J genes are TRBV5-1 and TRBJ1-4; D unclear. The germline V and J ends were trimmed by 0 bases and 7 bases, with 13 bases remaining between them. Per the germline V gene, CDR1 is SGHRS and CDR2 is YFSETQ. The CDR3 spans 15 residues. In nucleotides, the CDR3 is TGCGCCAGCAGCTTGGCCGACCAGCGAGGTGAAAAACTGTTTTTT. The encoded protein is CASSLADQRGEKLFF.

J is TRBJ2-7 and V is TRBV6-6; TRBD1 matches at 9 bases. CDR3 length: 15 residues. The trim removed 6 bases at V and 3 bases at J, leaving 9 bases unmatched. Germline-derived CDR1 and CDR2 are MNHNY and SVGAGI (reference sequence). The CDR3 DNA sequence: TGTGCCAGCAGGGGGACGGGACAGGGTCGCTACGAGCAGTACTTC. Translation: CASRGTGQGRYEQYF.

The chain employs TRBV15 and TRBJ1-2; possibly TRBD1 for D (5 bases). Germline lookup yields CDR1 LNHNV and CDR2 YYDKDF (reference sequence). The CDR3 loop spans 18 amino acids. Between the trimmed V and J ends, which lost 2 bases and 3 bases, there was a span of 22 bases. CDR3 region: CATSRKALGGVLYYGYTF. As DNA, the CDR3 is TGTGCCACCAGCAGAAAAGCGCTGGGGGGTGTCTTATACTATGGCTACACCTTC.

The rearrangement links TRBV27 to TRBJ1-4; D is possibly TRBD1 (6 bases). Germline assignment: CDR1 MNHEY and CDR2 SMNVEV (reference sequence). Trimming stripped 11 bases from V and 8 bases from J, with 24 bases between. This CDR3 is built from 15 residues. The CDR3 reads CAHIVVHRVLEKLFF. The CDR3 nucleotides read TGTGCCCACATCGTCGTCCACAGGGTGTTGGAAAAACTGTTTTTT.